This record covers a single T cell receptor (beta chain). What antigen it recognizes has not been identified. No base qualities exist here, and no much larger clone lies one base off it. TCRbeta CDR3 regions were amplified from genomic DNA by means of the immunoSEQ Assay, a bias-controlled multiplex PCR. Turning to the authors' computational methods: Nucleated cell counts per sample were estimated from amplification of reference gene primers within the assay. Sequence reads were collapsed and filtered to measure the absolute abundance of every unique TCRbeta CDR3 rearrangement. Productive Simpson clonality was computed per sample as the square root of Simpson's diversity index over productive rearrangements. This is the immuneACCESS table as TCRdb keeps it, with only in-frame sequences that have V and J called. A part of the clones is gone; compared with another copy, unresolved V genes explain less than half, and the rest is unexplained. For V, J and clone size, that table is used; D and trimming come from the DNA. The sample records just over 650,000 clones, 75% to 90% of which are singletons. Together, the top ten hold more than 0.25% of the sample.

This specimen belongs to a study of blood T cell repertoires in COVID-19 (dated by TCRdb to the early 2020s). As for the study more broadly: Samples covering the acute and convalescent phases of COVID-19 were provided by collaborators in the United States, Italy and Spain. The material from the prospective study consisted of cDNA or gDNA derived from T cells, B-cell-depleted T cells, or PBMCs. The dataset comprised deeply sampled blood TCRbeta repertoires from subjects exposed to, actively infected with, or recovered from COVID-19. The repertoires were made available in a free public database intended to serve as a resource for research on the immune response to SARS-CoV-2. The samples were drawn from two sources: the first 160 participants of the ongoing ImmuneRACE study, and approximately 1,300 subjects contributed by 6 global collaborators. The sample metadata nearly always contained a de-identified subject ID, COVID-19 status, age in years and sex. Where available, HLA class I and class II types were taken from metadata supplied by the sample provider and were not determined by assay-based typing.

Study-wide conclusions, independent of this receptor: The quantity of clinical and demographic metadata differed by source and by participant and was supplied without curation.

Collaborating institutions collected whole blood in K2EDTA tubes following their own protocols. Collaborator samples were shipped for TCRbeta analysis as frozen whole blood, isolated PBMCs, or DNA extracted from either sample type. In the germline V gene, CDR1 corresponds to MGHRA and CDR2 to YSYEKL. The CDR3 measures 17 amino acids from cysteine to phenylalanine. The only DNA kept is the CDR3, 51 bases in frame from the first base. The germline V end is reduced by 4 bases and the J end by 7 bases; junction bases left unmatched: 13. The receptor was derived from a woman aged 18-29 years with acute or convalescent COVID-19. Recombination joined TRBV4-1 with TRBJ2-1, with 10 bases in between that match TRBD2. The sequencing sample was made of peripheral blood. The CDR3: CASSRITLAGGTNEQFF. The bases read TGCGCCAGCAGCCGAATTACCTTAGCGGGGGGTACTAATGAGCAGTTCTTC.